Each of the 2 T cell receptor beta chains below was sequenced from the same sample in a study of CD8+CD57+ T cells in acquired aplastic anemia. Genomic DNA provided the template from which TCR beta VDJ and CDR3 profiles were obtained. TCRdb redid the calling of the reads with MiXCR, one entry per CDR3 protein. The top ten clones hold 40% to 55% of a sample with hundreds of thousands of distinct CDR3 sequences, roughly 80% of them seen once. Those patients picked for sequencing had displayed CD8+CD57+ cell expansion on flow cytometry. The source material was sorted CD4+, CD8+, or CD8+CD57+ T cells (not recorded which) from PBMCs. Receptors were obtained from a human donor with aplastic anemia.

In regard to this clonotype: One end of the junction fails to match germline, which may point to a read error. V and J are TRBV7-9 and TRBJ2-3; TRBD1 matches at 8 bases. From germline, CDR1 is SEHNR and CDR2 FQNEAQ (reference sequence). The CDR3 length is 14 residues. The CDR3 DNA is TGTGCCAGCAGGACCGCCAGGGGGCATGAACCCCTCTACTTT. Its protein is CASRTARGHEPLYF. The full variable domain, with the rest looked up from reference TRBV7-9 and TRBJ2-3, is DTGVSQNPRHKITKRGQNVTFRCDPISEHNRLYWYRQTLGQGPEFLTYFQNEAQLEKSRLLSDRFSAERPKGSFSTLEIQRTEQGDSAMYLCASRTARGHEPLYFGPGTRLTVL.

This clonotype was seen a handful of times. This chain joins TRBV7-2 and TRBJ2-1, with D perhaps matching TRBD2 (6 bases). Germline V CDR1 and CDR2: SGHTA, FQGNSA. Between the trimmed V and J ends, which lost 3 bases and 8 bases, there was a span of 20 bases. CDR3 length: 16 residues. CDR3 region: CASSFQRGAGSDEQFF. CDR3 coding DNA: TGTGCCAGCAGCTTTCAGAGAGGTGCCGGGAGCGATGAGCAGTTCTTC.